This TCR beta chain was sequenced in a study of cytomegalovirus exposure and HLA in healthy donors. Study-wide results and caveats: Exclusion as indistinguishable affected some V segments, including TRBV6-2 and TRBV6-3. Later, an analysis showed that TCR beta chains associated with HLA were more clonally expanded than others that were equally common. In an earlier analysis, most TCR beta V segments were productive about 87% or about 30% of the time.

V was pared by 1 base and J by 0 bases, with 7 bases of the junction left unmatched. The CDR3 length is 16 residues. Germline CDR1 reads SGHDT; CDR2 reads YYEEEE. This clone was found a few times. Its antigen is unknown. Primers: 60 Vbeta forward and 13 Jbeta reverse. The repertoire was sequenced with immunoSEQ multiplex PCR; TCRdb's copy has only in-frame clones and lacks some. The sample holds some 150,000 clones, 70% to 80% seen once. This donor's CMV serostatus is unrecorded. Sequenced: PBMCs. This clonotype was obtained from a human donor in good health. V usage is TRBV5-6 and J usage is TRBJ2-7, with 7 bases aligning to TRBD1. CDR3 nucleotides: TGTGCCAGCAGCTTGACCGACAGGGTTAACTCCTACGAGCAGTACTTC. Translation: CASSLTDRVNSYEQYF. The full variable domain, in which reference TRBV5-6 and TRBJ2-7 provide the parts outside the CDR3, is DAGVTQSPTHLIKTRGQQVTLRCSPKSGHDTVSWYQQALGQGPQFIFQYYEEEERQRGNFPDRFSGHQFPNYSSELNVNALLLGDSALYLCASSLTDRVNSYEQYFGPGTRLTVT.